Listed below are T cell receptor beta chains from one sample, sequenced in a study of T-cell reconstitution after alpha-beta-depleted transplantation in children. TCRdb recomputed calls from the PCR reads with MiXCR, one row per CDR3 protein. The sample has 600,000 to 700,000 distinct CDR3 sequences; roughly 14% are singletons. This specimen was PBMCs, taken before TCRalphabeta/CD19-depleted stem cell transplant. The receptor source for this set is a girl aged 2 to 10 with congenital amegakaryocytic thrombocytopenia, due to receive a stem cell transplant. Both conserved end residues are part of each CDR3. The order of the fields is clone size, J gene, D gene, V gene, CDR3 DNA, CDR3 protein. D genes are given only for firm matches. Not all rows give a size; the values are once, few, many and, for expanded clones, a class.

>few|TRBJ2-5|NA|TRBV5-1
TGCGCCAGCAGCTTGGAACAGACGGCAGAGACCCAGTACTTC
CASSLEQTAETQYF
>many|TRBJ2-1|NA|TRBV6-5
TGTGCCAGCAAACGAGCATACAATGAGCAGTTCTTC
CASKRAYNEQFF
>NA|TRBJ2-7|NA|TRBV5-1
TGCGCCAGCAGCTTGGTACTTGGCGGGGTCTCCCACGAGCAGTACTTC
CASSLVLGGVSHEQYF
>NA|TRBJ2-1|NA|TRBV7-9
TGTGCCAGCAAGCAGGCTCCGGGGGCGAGAAACAATGAGCAGTTCTTC
CASKQAPGARNNEQFF
>NA|TRBJ2-7|NA|TRBV5-5
TGTGCCAGCAGCTTGGGGGTCATTGCGCGCGAGCAGTACTTC
CASSLGVIAREQYF
>many|TRBJ2-1|NA|TRBV12-3/TRBV12-4
TGTGCCAGCTGGAACTTGATAGACAATGAGCAGTTCTTC
CASWNLIDNEQFF
>NA|TRBJ2-4|NA|TRBV29-1
TGCAGCGTTGTCAGGGAGTTGGAAAACATTCAGTACTTC
CSVVRELENIQYF
>NA|TRBJ1-1|TRBD1|TRBV3-1
TGTGCCAGCAGCCAAGACCGGGACAGACCAGCTTTCTTT
CASSQDRDRPAFF
>many|TRBJ2-3|NA|TRBV10-2
TGCGCCAGCACCGTTCGCGGGAGCACAGATACGCAGTATTTT
CASTVRGSTDTQYF
>few|TRBJ2-1|NA|TRBV3-1
TGTGCCAGCAGCCAACATCCCCGGAGCGGTGCTGCGTGGTTCTTC
CASSQHPRSGAAWFF
>many|TRBJ2-7|TRBD2|TRBV7-9
TGTGCCAGCAGTATTACTAGCGGAGCTTACGAGCAGTACTTC
CASSITSGAYEQYF
>few|TRBJ2-5|NA|TRBV12-3/TRBV12-4
TGTGCCAGCAGTTTGATAGCGAGGGGAGAGACCCAGTACTTC
CASSLIARGETQYF
>many|TRBJ2-1|NA|TRBV5-6
TGTGCCAGCAGCTTGGGTACAGGGACTATTATTTACAATGAGCAGTTCTTC
CASSLGTGTIIYNEQFF
>many|TRBJ2-1|NA|TRBV29-1
TGCAGCGTAGGAACACGGGGGAGCTCCTACAATGAGCAGTTCTTC
CSVGTRGSSYNEQFF
>few|TRBJ2-2|NA|TRBV28
TGTGCTGGGAAACAGTGGGGAGCCGGGGAGCTGTTTTTT
CAGKQWGAGELFF
>few|TRBJ2-3|TRBD1|TRBV20-1
TGCAGTGCTAGGCAGGGGGCCGCAGATACGCAGTATTTT
CSARQGAADTQYF
>many|TRBJ2-5|NA|TRBV29-1
TGCAGCGTTGACCATAACCGGAGGGCCAGGGAAGAGACCCAGTACTTC
CSVDHNRRAREETQYF
>few|TRBJ2-7|NA|TRBV29-1
TGCAGCGTTGAATCCCCCGATAGGGGTTACGAGCAGTACTTC
CSVESPDRGYEQYF
>few|TRBJ2-2|NA|TRBV12-3/TRBV12-4
TGTGCCAGCAGTTTATTCCCCTTTATCGCGAACACCGGGGAGCTGTTTTTT
CASSLFPFIANTGELFF
>many|TRBJ2-7|TRBD2|TRBV20-1
TGCAGTGCTAGAGATGGGGGAGCGGGATGGTACGAGCAGTACTTC
CSARDGGAGWYEQYF
>few|TRBJ2-3|NA|TRBV5-1
TGCGCCAGCAGCACCACTACTCCGGGTACGCAGTATTTT
CASSTTTPGTQYF
>many|TRBJ2-7|TRBD2|TRBV5-5
TGTGCCAGCAGGTTAGAACGGGGACTAGCCGGCGACGAGCAGTACTTC
CASRLERGLAGDEQYF
>few|TRBJ1-1|TRBD1|TRBV18
TGTGCCAGCTCCGACCGACAGGGGACGAGGAACACTGAAGCTTTCTTT
CASSDRQGTRNTEAFF
>few|TRBJ2-3|NA|TRBV7-8
TGTGCCAGCAGCCCGCGACTAGACACAGATACGCAGTATTTT
CASSPRLDTDTQYF
>many|TRBJ2-1|NA|TRBV27
TGTGCCAGCAGTTTACTACTTACCGGGGTCAATGAGCAGTTCTTC
CASSLLLTGVNEQFF
>NA|TRBJ2-6|NA|TRBV21-1
TGTGCCAGCAGCAAATTGGGCCTGTGGACAGGGGCCTCTGGGGCCAACGTCCTGACTTTC
CASSKLGLWTGASGANVLTF
>few|TRBJ1-4|TRBD1|TRBV18
TGTGCCAGCTCAGCGGGACAGACAGAAAAACTGTTTTTT
CASSAGQTEKLFF
>many|TRBJ2-1|TRBD2|TRBV7-9
TGTGCCAGCAGCTTATCGGCTAGCGGAGAGCAGTTCTTC
CASSLSASGEQFF
>many|TRBJ2-7|NA|TRBV20-1
TGCAGTGCCAAGCTTCGGACTTCTATCTACGAGCAGTACTTC
CSAKLRTSIYEQYF
>NA|TRBJ2-1|NA|TRBV15
TGTGCCACTATGCCGGGCAACATATGGGGTGGGCAGTTCTTC
CATMPGNIWGGQFF
>NA|TRBJ2-4|NA|TRBV6-1
TGTGCCAGCGATGGGAAAAAGGCCGGCAAAAACATTCAGTACTTC
CASDGKKAGKNIQYF
>few|TRBJ2-5|NA|TRBV29-1
TGCAGCGCCCGAAAGGACGGGAAAGAGACCCAGTACTTC
CSARKDGKETQYF
>many|TRBJ2-1|TRBD2|TRBV6-1
TGTGCCATTACGACTAGCGGGAGAGTCGATGAGCAGTTCTTC
CAITTSGRVDEQFF
>NA|TRBJ1-1|TRBD1|TRBV28
TGTGCCAGCAGTTTCGGGACAGGGTGGGGGGTAACTGAAGCTTTCTTT
CASSFGTGWGVTEAFF
>NA|TRBJ1-1|NA|TRBV29-1
TGCAGCGTTGAAATCAGTTATTATGAAGCTTTCTTT
CSVEISYYEAFF